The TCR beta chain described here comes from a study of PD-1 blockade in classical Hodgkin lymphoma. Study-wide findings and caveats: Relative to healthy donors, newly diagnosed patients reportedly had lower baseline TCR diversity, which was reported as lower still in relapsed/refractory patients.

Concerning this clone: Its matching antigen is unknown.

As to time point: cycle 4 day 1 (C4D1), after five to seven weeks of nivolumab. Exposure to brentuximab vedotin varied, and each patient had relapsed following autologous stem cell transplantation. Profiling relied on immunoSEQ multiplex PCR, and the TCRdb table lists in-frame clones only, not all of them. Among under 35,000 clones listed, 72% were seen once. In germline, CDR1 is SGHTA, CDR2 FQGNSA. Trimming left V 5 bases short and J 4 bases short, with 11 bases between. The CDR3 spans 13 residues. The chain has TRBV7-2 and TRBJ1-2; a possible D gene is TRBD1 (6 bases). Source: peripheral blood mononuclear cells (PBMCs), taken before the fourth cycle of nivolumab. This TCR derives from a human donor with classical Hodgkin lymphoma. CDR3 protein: CASSEPRGYGYTF. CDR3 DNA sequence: TGTGCCAGCAGCGAGCCCAGGGGCTATGGCTACACCTTC.